This T cell receptor beta chain is from a study of shared clonotypes between healthy human individuals. General observations from the study: Only blood samples were collected, and tissue repertoires likely differ.

On this clone: Its antigen is unidentified.

Naive-designated CD8 cells lacked CD45RO, were positively enriched for CCR7, and omitted terminally differentiated effector memory CD45RA+ cells. Sequencing was performed with immunoSEQ multiplex PCR; in TCRdb, only in-frame clones are kept and a portion is missing. Found here are millions of clones, under 95% of them singletons; the top ten hold under 2%. CDR3 length: 16 residues. Looked up from germline, CDR1 is PRHDT and CDR2 is FYEKMQ (reference sequence). V lost 0 bases and J 6 bases, leaving 14 bases between the germline ends. The sequence was collected from a man aged 18 to 30 in good health. Some clones in this sample may be carry-over from other donors' samples. V usage is TRBV13 and J usage is TRBJ2-2; D remains ambiguous. Sequenced sample: naive CD8+ T cells from PBMCs. The CDR3 protein is CASSLGRRLGSGELFF. The CDR3 DNA is TGTGCCAGCAGCTTAGGACGTCGGCTAGGCTCCGGGGAGCTGTTTTTT.